Here is one T cell receptor beta chain with its context. Trimming cost V 1 base and J 1 base, with 12 bases left between them. Germline values: CDR1 LGHNA, CDR2 YSLEER. The CDR3 sequence is 16 residues long. Expressed TCRB transcripts were sequenced because the isolated RNA had all been reverse transcribed beforehand. About 3.4 million reads per sample on average were obtained from naive, central memory and regulatory T cell samples. Only in-frame clones appear in the TCRdb table, and some are missing; sequencing was by immunoSEQ multiplex PCR. This table has around 250,000 clones, 27% appearing once. This entry is derived from a study of beta chain features in type 1 diabetes.

Material: central memory CD4+ T cells from blood. The source of this sequence is a young man in good health. The chain joins TRBV4-3 to TRBJ2-3; the D gene is possibly TRBD2 (5 bases). The CDR3 DNA is TGCGCCAGCAGCCAAGGACCTAGCCCCGGCACAGATACGCAGTATTTT. It specifies CASSQGPSPGTDTQYF.